The source of this T cell receptor beta chain is a study of shared clonotypes between healthy human individuals. Profiling relied on immunoSEQ multiplex PCR, and the TCRdb table lists in-frame clones only, not all of them. The table has about 1 million clones, approximately 76% seen once. Deletions cut 5 bases from V and 3 bases from J, with 11 bases between. The CDR3 runs 14 residues. Germline V lookup: CDR1 SGHTA, CDR2 FQGNSA. As to this clone: Other DNA variants within this sample encode the same CDR3.

Adults of Caucasian background living in Nashville, Tennessee made up all donors. Naive CD45RA+ and memory CD45RA-negative subsets were split from CD4+ cells. This chain joins TRBV7-2 and TRBJ1-5; D ambiguous. The sequencing input was memory CD4+ T cells sorted from blood. Sample subset: CD45RA-negative fraction. This TCR was recovered from a man aged 18 to 30 in good health. CDR3 sequence reads: CASSPDTFNQPQHF. DNA of the CDR3: TGTGCCAGCAGCCCTGACACATTCAATCAGCCCCAGCATTTT.